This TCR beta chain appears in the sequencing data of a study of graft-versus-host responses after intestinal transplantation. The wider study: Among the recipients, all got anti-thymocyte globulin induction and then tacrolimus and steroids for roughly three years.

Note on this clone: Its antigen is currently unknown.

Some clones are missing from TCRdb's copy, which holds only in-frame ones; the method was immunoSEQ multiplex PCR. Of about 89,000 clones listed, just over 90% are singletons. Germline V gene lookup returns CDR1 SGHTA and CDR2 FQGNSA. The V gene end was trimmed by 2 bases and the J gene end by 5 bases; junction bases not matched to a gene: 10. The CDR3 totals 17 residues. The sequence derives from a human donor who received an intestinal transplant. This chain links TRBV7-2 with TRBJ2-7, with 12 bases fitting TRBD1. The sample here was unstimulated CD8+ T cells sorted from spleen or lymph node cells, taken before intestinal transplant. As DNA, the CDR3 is TGTGCCAGCAGCTTATCGTACCCGGGACAGGGGGCCGACGAGCAGTACTTC. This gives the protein CASSLSYPGQGADEQYF.